This TCR beta chain was retrieved from a study of T cell repertoires in cytomegalovirus infection. Whole-study context: From public TCR beta signatures came an indication of both CMV infection and matching HLA type. Study findings and constraints: The cumulative frequency of public TCR beta families identified carriers of CMV plus the relevant HLA. CMV-specific HLA-C-restricted TCR beta clonotypes dominated the ex vivo response.

The CDR3 sequence is 14 residues long. The germline V gene encodes CDR1 LNHDA and CDR2 SQIVND (reference sequence). V lost 3 bases and J lost 3, with 12 bases in between. A note on this clonotype: Its antigen is undetermined.

TCRdb passed the reads through MiXCR, listing each CDR3 protein once. The sample includes approximately 500,000 distinct CDR3 sequences, approximately 17% of them seen just once. V gene TRBV19 combines with J gene TRBJ2-7, with a weak D call TRBD2 (5 bases). The sequence came from a human donor in good health (CMV status not recorded). Some clones in this sample may be carry-over from other donors' samples. Sequencing was carried out using CD8+ T cells from PBMCs. The DNA of the CDR3 is TGTGCCAGTAGTATCAAAGGGAGAGGCTACGAGCAGTACTTC. It specifies CASSIKGRGYEQYF.